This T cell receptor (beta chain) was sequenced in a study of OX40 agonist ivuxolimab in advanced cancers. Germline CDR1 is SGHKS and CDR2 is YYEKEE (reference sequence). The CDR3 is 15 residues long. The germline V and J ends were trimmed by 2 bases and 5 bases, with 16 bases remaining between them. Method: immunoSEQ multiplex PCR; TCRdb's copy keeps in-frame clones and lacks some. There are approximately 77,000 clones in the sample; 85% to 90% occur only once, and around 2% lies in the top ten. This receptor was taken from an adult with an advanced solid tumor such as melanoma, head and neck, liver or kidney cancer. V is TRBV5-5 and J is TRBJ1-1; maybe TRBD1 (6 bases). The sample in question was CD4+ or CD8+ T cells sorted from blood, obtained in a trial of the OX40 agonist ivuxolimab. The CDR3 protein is CASSLTAQGWTEAFF. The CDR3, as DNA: TGTGCCAGCAGCTTAACGGCCCAGGGGTGGACTGAAGCTTTCTTT.